This TCR beta chain emerged from a study of CD8 T cells in ankylosing spondylitis. Whole-study results and caveats: The authors reported significant enrichment of disease-linked clones in matched ankylosing spondylitis synovial fluid.

Each CDR3 protein is one row after TCRdb ran MiXCR on the 5' RACE reads. Of 150,000 to 200,000 distinct CDR3 sequences listed, approximately 20% were seen once; the top ten hold around 7.6%. CDR1 is DFQATT and CDR2 is SNEGSKA in the germline V gene (reference sequence). Trimming shortened V by 4 bases and J by 0 bases, and 14 bases separated the two germline ends. This CDR3 has 15 residues. This clonotype showed up many times. Its antigen is as yet unknown. This clonotype was obtained from a male donor with ankylosing spondylitis or in good health (not recorded which). The source material was blood, either unsorted or a sorted T cell fraction (not recorded which). The genes are TRBV20-1 and TRBJ2-3; D may be TRBD2 (5 bases). For the CDR3, the DNA is TGCAGTGCTATAACTGGGCGGACTAGCACAGATACGCAGTATTTT. This translates into CSAITGRTSTDTQYF.